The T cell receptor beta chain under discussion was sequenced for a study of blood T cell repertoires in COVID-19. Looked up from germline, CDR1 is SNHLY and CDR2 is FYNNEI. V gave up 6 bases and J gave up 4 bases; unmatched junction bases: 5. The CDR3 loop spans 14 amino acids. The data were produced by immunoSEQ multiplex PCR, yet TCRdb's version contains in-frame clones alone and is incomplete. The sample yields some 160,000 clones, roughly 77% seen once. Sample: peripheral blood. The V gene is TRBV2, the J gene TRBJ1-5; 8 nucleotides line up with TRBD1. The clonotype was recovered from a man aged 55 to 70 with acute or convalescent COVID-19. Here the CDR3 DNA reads TGTGCCAGCAGCCAGACAGGGGAAAATCAGCCCCAGCATTTT. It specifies CASSQTGENQPQHF. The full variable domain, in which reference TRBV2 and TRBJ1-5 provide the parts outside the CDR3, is EPEVTQTPSHQVTQMGQEVILRCVPISNHLYFYWYRQILGQKVEFLVSFYNNEISEKSEIFDDQFSVERPDGSNFTLKIRSTKLEDSAMYFCASSQTGENQPQHFGDGTRLSIL.